Listed below are T cell receptor beta chains from one sample, sequenced in a study of cytomegalovirus exposure and HLA in healthy donors. This table comes from immunoSEQ multiplex PCR, and its TCRdb copy is limited to in-frame clones, with some not included. The repertoire has roughly 200,000 clones, around 83% of them found once; the top ten carry 1.5% to 2%. Source material: PBMCs. The receptors come from a man aged 40-49 years in good health and CMV-seropositive. The CDR3 runs from the conserved cysteine through the conserved F or W. A D gene is named only where the DNA matches it firmly. Not all rows give a size; the values are once, few, many and, for expanded clones, a class.

j_call v_call clone_size d_call cdr3_nt cdr3_aa
TRBJ2-7 TRBV5-1 . . TGCGCCAGCAGCTTGGACTTCGCCTCCTACGAGCAGTACTTC CASSLDFASYEQYF
TRBJ2-2 TRBV30 once . TGTGCCTGGAGTGTAATCCGGGCCGGGGAGCTGTTTTTT CAWSVIRAGELFF
TRBJ1-1 TRBV7-3 . . TGTGCCAGCAGCCCCACGGTGAACACTGAAGCTTTCTTT CASSPTVNTEAFF
TRBJ2-7 TRBV5-1 few TRBD1 TGCGCCAGCAGCCCCTGGGACAGCTCCTACGAGCAGTACTTC CASSPWDSSYEQYF
TRBJ1-4 TRBV6-5 . . TGTGCCAGCAGGCACACCGGGACTAATGAAAAACTGTTTTTT CASRHTGTNEKLFF
TRBJ1-5 TRBV7-3 . . TGTGCCAGCAGCTTCGGGCGGGAAATGGGTAGCAATCAGCCCCAGCATTTT CASSFGREMGSNQPQHF
TRBJ2-7 TRBV27 . . TGTGCCAGCATGAGGGGGACCTACGAGCAGTACTTC CASMRGTYEQYF
TRBJ2-1 TRBV7-3 . TRBD2 TGTGCCAGCAGGTATAGCGGGAGCTCCTACAATGAGCAGTTCTTC CASRYSGSSYNEQFF
TRBJ2-1 TRBV10-3 . TRBD2 TGTGCCATCAGTACCGTGACTAGCGGGAGTCATGAGCAGTTCTTC CAISTVTSGSHEQFF
TRBJ2-1 TRBV7-3 . . TGTGCCAGCAGAAGACTAGACTCCTACAATGAGCAGTTCTTC CASRRLDSYNEQFF
TRBJ2-7 TRBV27 . TRBD1 TGTGCCAGCAGTTTAGGACAGGGTTCCTACGAGCAGTACTTC CASSLGQGSYEQYF
TRBJ2-1 TRBV9 few . TGTGCCAGCAGCGTAGGCCTAGAGCAGTTCTTC CASSVGLEQFF
TRBJ2-3 TRBV18 . TRBD2 TGTGCCAGCTCACCGGGACTAGCGGGACCAGATACGCAGTATTTT CASSPGLAGPDTQYF